This TCR beta chain was captured in a study of blood T cell repertoires in COVID-19. Study as a whole: Specimens from acute and convalescent COVID-19 originated in the United States, Italy and Spain.

Study processing details: Reference gene primer amplification gave nucleated cell count estimates. Profiling relied on immunoSEQ multiplex PCR, and the TCRdb table lists in-frame clones only, not all of them. V, J and clone size are taken as reported in that table, and D and trimming were inferred from the DNA itself. The sample contains 25,000 to 30,000 clones, around three quarters of which appear only once. This clone was seen repeatedly, ten times or more. Germline assignment: CDR1 MNHEY and CDR2 SMNVEV (reference sequence). The CDR3 consists of 14 residues. Deletions cut 7 bases from V and 6 bases from J, with 19 bases between.

The V call is TRBV27, the J call TRBJ2-7; D gene ambiguous. This TCR came from a man between 65 and 85 years old with acute or convalescent COVID-19. Sequenced sample: peripheral blood. CDR3: CASTPDIEHSEQYF. CDR3 coding DNA: TGTGCCAGCACCCCCGACATTGAGCACTCCGAGCAGTACTTC.